One sample yielded the 25 T cell receptor beta chains listed below, sequenced in a study of T cells in Graves' hyperthyroidism and ophthalmopathy. Authors of the study amplified TCR beta CDR3 regions from RNA transcripts. TCR CDR3 underwent first-round RT-PCR with the HTBI primer set. TCRdb used MiXCR to reprocess the multiplex PCR reads, holding one entry per CDR3 protein. The sample carries 450,000 to 600,000 distinct CDR3 sequences, 20% recorded once. Sequenced sample: blood. Source of these receptors: a man aged 35-49 years with Graves' ophthalmopathy.

This clonotype was found a few times. The CDR3 region has the DNA TGTGCCAGCAGCCATCCAGACAGGGGTGGCTACACCTTC. The encoded protein is CASSHPDRGGYTF. V is TRBV5-6 and J is TRBJ1-2, with 8 bases matching TRBD1. From germline, CDR1 is SGHDT and CDR2 YYEEEE. Trimming at V came to 4 bases and at J to 7 bases, leaving 6 bases not matched to a gene. The length of the CDR3 is 13 residues.

This clonotype was seen ten or more times. CDR3 protein: CASSLVGSSGNEQFF. For the CDR3, the DNA is TGTGCCAGCAGCTTAGTCGGGAGTTCCGGCAATGAGCAGTTCTTC. The chain is built from TRBV7-2 and TRBJ2-1, with D possibly TRBD2 on 6 matching bases. CDR3 length equals 15 residues. Germline CDR1 SGHTA, CDR2 FQGNSA. Trimming stripped 1 base from V and 6 bases from J, with 13 bases between. The entire variable domain, with the rest obtained from reference TRBV7-2 and TRBJ2-1, is as follows: GAGVSQSPSNKVTEKGKDVELRCDPISGHTALYWYRQSLGQGLEFLIYFQGNSAPDKSGLPSDRFSAERTGGSVSTLTIQRTQQEDSAVYLCASSLVGSSGNEQFFGPGTRLTVL.

The rearrangement links TRBV5-1 to TRBJ2-1; TRBD2 matches at 7 bases. The CDR3 sequence is 14 residues long. The ends lost 6 bases at V and 7 bases at J; junction bases unmatched: 10. Germline V gene lookup returns CDR1 SGHRS and CDR2 YFSETQ. CDR3 loop: CASTPGGIRNEQFF. The DNA of the CDR3 is TGCGCCAGCACCCCGGGGGGAATTAGGAATGAGCAGTTCTTC. Full variable domain (rest looked up from reference TRBV5-1 and TRBJ2-1): KAGVTQTPRYLIKTRGQQVTLSCSPISGHRSVSWYQQTPGQGLQFLFEYFSETQRNKGNFPGRFSGRQFSNSRSEMNVSTLELGDSALYLCASTPGGIRNEQFFGPGTRLTVL.

This clonotype was found a few times. This sequence joins TRBV20-1 and TRBJ2-3, with TRBD2 matching 11 bases. After removal of 1 base from V and 8 bases from J, the junction contained 8 bases not matched to a gene. CDR3 length: 15 amino acids. The germline CDR1 and CDR2 sequences are DFQATT and SNEGSKA (reference sequence). CDR3 sequence (DNA): TGCAGTGCTAGAGGTCATAGCGGGAGGGCCGCTACGCAGTATTTT. It encodes CSARGHSGRAATQYF.

CDR3 amino acids: CASSFHGGSGNTIYF. CDR3 bases: TGTGCCAGCAGCTTTCATGGAGGGTCTGGAAACACCATATATTTT. This chain joins TRBV7-9 and TRBJ1-3; D is undetermined. Trimming left V 3 bases short and J 1 base short, with 10 bases between. The length of the CDR3 is 15 residues. CDR1 and CDR2 from the germline V gene are SEHNR and FQNEAQ (reference sequence).

The chain is built from TRBV11-2 and TRBJ2-2, with 14 bases that match TRBD2. Germline V gene sequence: CDR1 SGHAT, CDR2 FQNNGV. The CDR3 totals 16 residues. With V trimmed by 4 bases and J by 7 bases, 5 bases remained unmatched. The CDR3 DNA follows: TGTGCCAGCAGCTCAGGACTAGCGGGAGGTGTCGGGGAGCTGTTTTTT. It specifies CASSSGLAGGVGELFF.

This clonotype showed up many times. V is TRBV5-1 and J is TRBJ2-1, with D uncertain. The germline gives CDR1 SGHRS, CDR2 YFSETQ. This CDR3 is 12 amino acids long. V gave up 4 bases and J gave up 5 bases, with 7 bases separating them. Here the CDR3 reads CASSGLDNEQFF. Written as DNA, the CDR3 is TGCGCCAGCAGCGGGTTGGACAATGAGCAGTTCTTC.

This clonotype was counted a few times. The chain links TRBV6-1 to TRBJ2-1; 11 bases align to TRBD1. V was pared by 5 bases and J by 7 bases, with 7 bases of the junction left unmatched. CDR1 is MNHNS and CDR2 is SASEGT in the germline V gene. This CDR3 has 15 amino acids. The CDR3 spells CASSPRTGGKNEQFF. The CDR3 coding sequence is TGTGCCAGCAGTCCCCGGACAGGGGGCAAGAATGAGCAGTTCTTC.

V is TRBV7-2 and J is TRBJ2-7; 9 bases are shared with TRBD2. Losses at the gene ends were 5 bases for V and 0 bases for J; bases not matched to a gene: 5. The CDR3 sequence is 15 residues long. Germline assignment: CDR1 SGHTA and CDR2 FQGNSA. CDR3: CASSHRLAASYEQYF. As DNA, the CDR3 is TGTGCCAGCAGCCACCGACTAGCGGCCTCCTACGAGCAGTACTTC.

This clonotype was detected ten times or more. The chain recombines TRBV28 with TRBJ2-1, with D possibly TRBD1 on 6 matching bases. The CDR3 spans 17 residues. The germline V gene encodes CDR1 MDHEN and CDR2 SYDVKM. Deletions cut 4 bases from V and 8 bases from J, with 24 bases between. CDR3 loop: CASSSVGVSQGSYEQFF. The DNA of the CDR3 is TGTGCCAGCAGTTCAGTCGGAGTATCACAGGGAAGTTATGAGCAGTTCTTC.

This clonotype was found many times. The chain recombines TRBV6-1 with TRBJ2-1; 8 bases align to TRBD2. CDR1 is MNHNS and CDR2 is SASEGT in the germline V gene. The ends lost 7 bases at V and 7 bases at J; junction bases unmatched: 15. The CDR3 consists of 16 residues. The CDR3 is CASTPSGRALGNEQFF. The CDR3 nucleotides read TGTGCCAGCACTCCTTCCGGGAGGGCCTTAGGTAATGAGCAGTTCTTC.

This clonotype has at least ten counts. The V gene is TRBV11-2, the J gene TRBJ2-4, with 8 bases lining up with TRBD2. Germline-derived CDR1 and CDR2 are SGHAT and FQNNGV. The CDR3 totals 15 residues. J gave up 2 bases and V 1 base, and 1 base lay outside the gene matches. CDR3 loop: CASSLAGGTKNIQYF. CDR3 DNA: TGTGCCAGCAGCTTAGCGGGAGGGACCAAAAACATTCAGTACTTC.

The table lists this clonotype with many counts. The chain couples TRBV30 to TRBJ1-5; 7 nucleotides line up with TRBD1. The junction had 10 bases not matched to a gene; V was cut back by 3 bases and J by 5 bases. This CDR3 is 15 amino acids long. Germline CDR1 is GTSNPN and CDR2 is SVGIG (reference sequence). CDR3 nucleotides: TGTGCCTGGAGCCCTCCGGCAGGGGGATATCAGCCCCAGCATTTT. This encodes CAWSPPAGGYQPQHF.

This clonotype was recorded many times. This chain joins TRBV6-1 and TRBJ2-5, with D tentatively TRBD2 (6 bases). This CDR3 has 14 residues. V was cut by 5 bases and J by 1 base, with 11 bases left in between. Germline assignment: CDR1 MNHNS and CDR2 SASEGT. DNA for the CDR3: TGTGCCAGCAGTCCACTGGGGGGCCAAGAGACCCAGTACTTC. Translating gives CASSPLGGQETQYF.

There are many counts of this clonotype. V gene TRBV7-3 combines with J gene TRBJ2-3; 11 bases align to TRBD2. Germline assignment: CDR1 SGHTA and CDR2 FQGTGA. The CDR3 consists of 17 residues. Trimming cost V 2 bases and J 5 bases; bases outside gene matches: 9. Here the CDR3 DNA reads TGTGCCAGCAGCTTAGGAGCTAGCGGGGGGCCCCAAGATACGCAGTATTTT. Translation: CASSLGASGGPQDTQYF.

In its sample, this clonotype was seen a few times. The chain employs TRBV6-1 and TRBJ1-6, with TRBD1 matching over 8 bases. The CDR3 has 17 residues. Germline loops: CDR1 MNHNS, CDR2 SASEGT. The V gene end was trimmed by 7 bases and the J gene end by 7 bases; junction bases not matched to a gene: 15. As DNA, the CDR3 is TGTGCCAGCAACGGACAGGGTGTACTCTTTCCCAATTCACCCCTCCACTTT. Amino acids: CASNGQGVLFPNSPLHF.

This clonotype came up a few times. The chain is built from TRBV9 and TRBJ2-7; a weak D match, TRBD2 (5 bases). Germline V gives CDR1 SGDLS, CDR2 YYNGEE. V gave up 4 bases and J gave up 2 bases, with 10 bases separating them. The CDR3 extends over 13 amino acids. CDR3 loop: CASSFGLTYEQYF. CDR3 coding DNA: TGTGCCAGCAGCTTCGGACTGACCTACGAGCAGTACTTC.

A note on this clonotype: A much larger clone lies a single base off, so this may be a read error. The rearrangement links TRBV12-3 or TRBV12-4 to TRBJ2-1; D remains ambiguous. The CDR3 is 13 amino acids. V lost 4 bases and J 10 bases, leaving 14 bases between the germline ends. The CDR3 region is CASSSYFGDEQFF. CDR3 bases: TGTGCCAGCAGTTCGTACTTCGGCGACGAGCAGTTCTTC.

This chain connects TRBV12-5 to TRBJ1-1, with 7 bases fitting TRBD1. With V trimmed by 4 bases and J by 3 bases, 5 bases remained unmatched. Germline V CDR1 and CDR2: LGHNT, FRNRAP. This CDR3 region has 14 residues. The DNA for the CDR3 is TGTGCTAGTGGTTCGACAGGGAGGGACACTGAAGCTTTCTTT. This sequence encodes CASGSTGRDTEAFF.

Ten or more counts support this clonotype. The genes are TRBV2 and TRBJ2-5; D may be TRBD1 (5 bases). V lost 1 base, J lost 1 base, and 10 bases lay in between. The germline gives CDR1 SNHLY, CDR2 FYNNEI. The CDR3 loop spans 15 amino acids. This CDR3 reads CASSEVSQAQETQYF. DNA for the CDR3: TGTGCCAGCAGTGAAGTGTCACAGGCCCAAGAGACCCAGTACTTC.

This sequence joins TRBV6-5 and TRBJ1-6, with TRBD1 as a possible D gene (5 bases). Germline V gene sequence: CDR1 MNHEY, CDR2 SVGAGI. V was cut by 2 bases and J by 7 bases, with 9 bases left in between. The CDR3 runs to 14 residues. This chain's CDR3 is CASSYAGSNSPLHF. CDR3 coding DNA: TGTGCCAGCAGTTACGCAGGGTCAAATTCACCCCTCCACTTT.

This clonotype was recorded at least ten times. The genes are TRBV6-1 and TRBJ2-3; D may be TRBD2 (6 bases). Trimming shortened V by 7 bases and J by 2 bases, and 10 bases separated the two germline ends. CDR1 and CDR2 (germline): MNHNS, SASEGT. CDR3 length: 13 amino acids. CDR3 sequence: CASMAGTTDTQYF. The CDR3 DNA is TGTGCCAGCATGGCGGGGACCACAGATACGCAGTATTTT.

The chain combines TRBV9 with TRBJ2-1, with 9 nucleotides matching TRBD2. Germline V lookup: CDR1 SGDLS, CDR2 YYNGEE. This CDR3 contains 15 residues. J lost 6 bases, V lost 0 bases, and 4 bases had no gene match. The CDR3 DNA sequence: TGTGCCAGCAGCGTAGGGCGGGGGGGAAGCAATGAGCAGTTCTTC. Its protein product is CASSVGRGGSNEQFF.

This clonotype was seen more than once but under ten times. This sequence joins TRBV7-8 and TRBJ2-7, with D perhaps matching TRBD1 (6 bases). The CDR3 is 15 amino acids. Germline V gives CDR1 SGHVS, CDR2 FQNEAQ. V lost 4 bases, J lost 5 bases, and 18 bases lay in between. The CDR3: CASSSRTVVSNEQYF. The CDR3 DNA follows: TGTGCCAGCAGCTCAAGGACAGTAGTGAGCAACGAGCAGTACTTC.

V gene TRBV5-1 combines with J gene TRBJ1-6, with TRBD1 as a possible D gene (5 bases). The CDR3 contains 15 residues. In germline, CDR1 is SGHRS, CDR2 YFSETQ. The V end lost 1 base, the J end lost 7 bases, and 12 bases lay between the germline ends. CDR3 in amino acids: CASSLTGPNNSPLHF. The CDR3 DNA is TGCGCCAGCAGCTTGACAGGCCCGAACAATTCACCCCTCCACTTT.